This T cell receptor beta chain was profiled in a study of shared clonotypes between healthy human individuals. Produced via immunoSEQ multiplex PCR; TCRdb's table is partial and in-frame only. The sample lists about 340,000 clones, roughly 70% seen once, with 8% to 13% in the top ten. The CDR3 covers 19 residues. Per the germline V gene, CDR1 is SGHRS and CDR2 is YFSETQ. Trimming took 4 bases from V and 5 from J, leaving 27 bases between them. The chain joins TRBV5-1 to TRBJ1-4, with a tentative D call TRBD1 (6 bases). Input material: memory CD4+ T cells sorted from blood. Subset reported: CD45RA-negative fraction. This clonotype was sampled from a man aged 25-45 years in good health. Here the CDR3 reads CASSPAPQGANDHNEKLFF. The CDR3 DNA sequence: TGCGCCAGCAGCCCCGCCCCACAGGGAGCGAACGACCACAATGAAAAACTGTTTTTT. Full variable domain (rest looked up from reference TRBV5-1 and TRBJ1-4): KAGVTQTPRYLIKTRGQQVTLSCSPISGHRSVSWYQQTPGQGLQFLFEYFSETQRNKGNFPGRFSGRQFSNSRSEMNVSTLELGDSALYLCASSPAPQGANDHNEKLFFGSGTQLSVL.